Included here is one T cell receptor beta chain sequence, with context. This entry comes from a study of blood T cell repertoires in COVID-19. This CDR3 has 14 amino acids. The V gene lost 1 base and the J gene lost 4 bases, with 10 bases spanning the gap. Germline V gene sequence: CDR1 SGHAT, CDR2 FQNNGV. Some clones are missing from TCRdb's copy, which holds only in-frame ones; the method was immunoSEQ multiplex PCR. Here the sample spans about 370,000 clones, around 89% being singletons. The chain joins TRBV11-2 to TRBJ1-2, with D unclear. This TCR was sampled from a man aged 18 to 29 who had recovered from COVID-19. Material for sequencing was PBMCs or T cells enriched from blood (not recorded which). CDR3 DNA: TGTGCCAGCAGCTTAGGTCGGGGTAGCTATGGCTACACCTTC. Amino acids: CASSLGRGSYGYTF.